The present entry profiles one T cell receptor (beta chain) with its context. Its binding antigen is unknown. Base quality data are lacking; no much larger clone is found one base away. The donors were healthy, HIV-negative adults who had no recently reported acute infections or vaccinations. Only Caucasian adults living in Nashville, Tennessee, USA were represented among the donors. CD4+ T cells were enriched by magnetic negative selection; naive cells were then positively selected on CD45RA, and the negative fraction formed the memory subset. Blood was collected by leukapheresis, and PBMCs were isolated by Ficoll-Histopaque density gradient centrifugation and then cryopreserved in liquid nitrogen vapor phase. Purity and quantity of every magnetically sorted T cell population were checked by analytical flow cytometry. Genomic DNA was isolated from each sorted fraction and quantified by UV absorbance on a Nanodrop 2000c.

Using the deep immunoSEQ assay, TCR CDR3 regions were amplified from genomic DNA by multiplex PCR. Genomic DNA extracted from each cell subset was distributed evenly over all wells of several immunoSEQ 96-well plates, and each plate served as one replicate. For sorted subsets, approximately 200 ng of genomic DNA, equivalent to around 30,000 T cell genomes, went into each replicate PCR. Purified libraries were quantified with a Qubit 3.0 fluorometer, sized on a Bioanalyzer 2100, and re-quantified with the KAPA Library Quantification kit. Every immunoSEQ 96-well plate was sequenced on a separate single-read 150-cycle Illumina NextSeq 550 flow cell. The authors processed their data as follows. Because only junctional sequences without quality scores were contained in the immunoSEQ output, filtering matching that applied to full-length reads could not be performed. To assign V/J genes and CDR3, sequences were annotated against IMGT germline references using PyIR, a Python wrapper for IgBLAST v1.9. Reads were removed for weak V/J assignments (E-value above 1e-6), missing CDR3, stop codons, out-of-frame junctions, or ambiguous translated residues. V3J clonotypes were defined as sequences sharing an identical inferred V gene, J gene, and CDR3 amino acid sequence. The percentage overlap between two repertoires was calculated by dividing the number of shared unique clonotypes by the size of the smaller repertoire. Repertoire richness was assessed with RTK rarefaction, the Chao1 estimator, and Recon v2.1 estimates of unobserved clonotypes. Generation probabilities for all TCRbeta clonotypes obtained by the gDNA method from a handful of donors were computed using OLGA. TCRdb's version of the immuneACCESS table is confined to in-frame rearrangements and falls short of the full clone set. An unresolved V gene accounts for under half of the shortfall where checked; the remainder is of unknown origin. The DNA was the basis for D and trimming; V, J and clone size are from that table. Counted in this sample were some 1 million clones; about 70% of them appeared once. The top ten constitute 1.5% of the sample.

The data were obtained in a study of shared clonotypes between healthy human individuals (dated by TCRdb to between 2020 and 2021). With respect to the entire study: Two women and a few men aged 18 to 49 years were included in the cohort. Between about 0.94 and 8.9 billion PBMCs per donor were obtained by leukapheresis. Different laboratories and diverse techniques were used to prepare libraries and sequence TCR repertoires, to increase sequencing depth and limit assay-specific biases. For each donor, three plates each were used for CD4 naive and CD4 memory, two plates were used for CD8 naive, and one plate was used for CD8 memory. The study deeply sequenced blood TCR repertoires of several healthy adults to estimate repertoire size and the extent of clonotype sharing between individuals. The investigation overall reported the following: Rarefaction of sorted-subset datasets indicated incomplete sequencing despite the large sequencing depth. The genetic and exposure-history diversity represented was limited by the small number of donors. Sampling was limited to blood, and TCR repertoires in tissue likely differ from TCR repertoires in blood. Sharing across a few donors was observed for about 5% of naive CD4, over 3% of naive CD8, 2% to 2.5% of memory CD4, and about 0.4% of memory CD8 clonotypes. Naive subsets generally had larger estimated clonotype richness than memory subsets did. Clonotypes shared by all four sorted-subset donors showed higher generation probabilities than non-shared clonotypes. Based on pairwise subsampling, the degree of clonotype sharing among donors was expected to be affected by sequencing depth.

This TCR was recovered from a young man in good health. Sequencing was carried out using memory CD4+ T cells sorted from blood. The cell subset or site label here, explained by the study, means: CD45RA-negative fraction.

The nucleotides read TGTGCCAGCAGCTTAAACAGGGGGAACACCGGGGAGCTGTTTTTT. Its protein product is CASSLNRGNTGELFF. The rearranged chain carries TRBV7-9 and TRBJ2-2, and 7 junctional nucleotides match TRBD1. Per the germline V gene (reference sequence), SEHNR is the CDR1 and FQNEAQ is the CDR2. Inclusive of the bounding cysteine and phenylalanine, the CDR3 is 15 residues long. Of the read, only the CDR3 DNA is kept; its 45 bases are in frame from base 1. V lost 2 bases and J lost 1 base, and the count of bases not matched to a germline gene is 1.